There are a few counts of the clone carrying this T cell receptor beta chain. This sample is drawn from a study of control samples from healthy donors and cancer patients. TCRdb's copy holds only in-frame clones and misses some; the assay was immunoSEQ multiplex PCR. The sample lists about 140,000 clones; 85% to 95% were seen once. Germline-derived CDR1 and CDR2 are SGHRS and YFSETQ. V gave up 2 bases and J gave up 4 bases, with 6 bases separating them. This CDR3 is built from 13 residues. The source material was blood. The chain has TRBV5-1 and TRBJ2-2; D is unresolved. This TCR was recovered from a man in his forties in good health. The CDR3 bases are TGCGCCAGCAGCTTAAGCGTCACCGGGGAGCTGTTTTTT. Its translation is CASSLSVTGELFF.